Each of the 9 T cell receptor beta chains below was sequenced from the same sample in a study of blood T cell repertoires in COVID-19. Here immunoSEQ multiplex PCR was the method, and the copy in TCRdb shows in-frame clones only, minus some. The sample lists roughly 61,000 clones; more than 70% were seen once. Sequencing used peripheral blood. These receptors all stem from a man in his forties with active COVID-19.

The CDR3 region is CASTAGGQGTYEQYF. The DNA of the CDR3 is TGTGCCAGCACCGCAGGAGGACAGGGGACCTACGAGCAGTACTTC. The chain employs TRBV9 and TRBJ2-7, with 9 nucleotides matching TRBD1. V dropped 6 bases and J dropped 2; count of bases not matched to a gene: 9. Germline CDR1 SGDLS, CDR2 YYNGEE. The CDR3 is made up of 15 amino acids.

The J gene is TRBJ2-7, the V gene TRBV5-1; 10 bases line up with TRBD2. The germline V gene has CDR1 SGHRS and CDR2 YFSETQ. This CDR3 spans 14 amino acids. The V gene end was trimmed by 4 bases and the J gene end by 1 base; junction bases not matched to a gene: 2. CDR3 nucleotides: TGCGCCAGCAGCCCTAGCGGGAGTTCCTACGAGCAGTACTTC. Its translation: CASSPSGSSYEQYF.

The CDR3 protein is CASRPDREADTQYF. The CDR3 DNA reads as TGTGCCAGCAGACCGGACAGGGAGGCAGATACGCAGTATTTT. V and J are TRBV27 and TRBJ2-3, with 8 bases fitting TRBD1. The length of the CDR3 is 14 residues. V trimming: 6 bases; J trimming: 4 bases; junction bases outside the gene matches: 6. CDR1 and CDR2 (germline): MNHEY, SMNVEV (reference sequence).

The chain couples TRBV3-1 (or the pseudogene TRBV3-2) to TRBJ2-5, with a possible D match to TRBD2 (5 bases). The ends were cut back, 0 bases at V and 2 bases at J, with 16 bases in the middle. Germline V gene lookup returns CDR1 LGHDT and CDR2 YNNKEL (reference sequence). This CDR3 is 17 amino acids long. The CDR3 DNA reads TGTGCCAGCAGCCAAGATCTAGCTCCGGGGATACAAGAGACCCAGTACTTC. Amino acids: CASSQDLAPGIQETQYF.

The genes are TRBV19 and TRBJ1-2; perhaps TRBD1 as D (6 bases). V was shortened by 3 bases and J by 11 bases, with 13 bases between the two germline ends. Germline V gene sequence: CDR1 LNHDA, CDR2 SQIVND (reference sequence). The CDR3 is 12 residues long. CDR3 loop: CASSILRGRYTF. CDR3 DNA: TGTGCCAGTAGTATTCTCAGGGGTCGATACACCTTC.

This clone came up once. The genes are TRBV4-1 and TRBJ1-5, with D tentatively TRBD1 (5 bases). Germline values: CDR1 MGHRA, CDR2 YSYEKL. With 1 base removed from V and 4 bases from J, the gap between germline ends came to 11 bases. The CDR3 sequence is 15 residues long. The CDR3 nucleotides read TGCGCCAGCAGCCAAGCGACAAACAGGAATCAGCCCCAGCATTTT. It encodes CASSQATNRNQPQHF.

The V call is TRBV11-3, the J call TRBJ2-1; 7 bases map to TRBD2. V lost 1 base and J lost 14; bases outside the gene matches: 8. Germline values: CDR1 SGHNT, CDR2 YENEEA. This CDR3 has 13 residues. The CDR3 loop reads CASSLAASGEKFF. CDR3 nucleotide sequence: TGTGCCAGCAGCTTAGCGGCTAGCGGAGAAAAGTTCTTC.

The gene calls are TRBV6-5 and TRBJ1-4; the D gene is possibly TRBD1 (6 bases). Germline CDR1 and CDR2: MNHEY and SVGAGI. CDR3 length: 14 amino acids. V dropped 6 bases and J dropped 8 bases, with 16 bases sitting between them. This chain's CDR3 is CASRPQGKGEKLFF. CDR3 nucleotides: TGTGCCAGCAGACCTCAGGGGAAAGGGGAAAAACTGTTTTTT.

The J gene is TRBJ1-5, the V gene TRBV19; D remains unclear. CDR3 size: 12 residues. V was trimmed by 3 bases and J by 7 bases, leaving 7 bases between them. The germline V gene encodes CDR1 LNHDA and CDR2 SQIVND (reference sequence). The CDR3 loop reads CASSIPQQPQHF. Here the CDR3 DNA reads TGTGCCAGTAGTATCCCCCAACAGCCCCAGCATTTT.